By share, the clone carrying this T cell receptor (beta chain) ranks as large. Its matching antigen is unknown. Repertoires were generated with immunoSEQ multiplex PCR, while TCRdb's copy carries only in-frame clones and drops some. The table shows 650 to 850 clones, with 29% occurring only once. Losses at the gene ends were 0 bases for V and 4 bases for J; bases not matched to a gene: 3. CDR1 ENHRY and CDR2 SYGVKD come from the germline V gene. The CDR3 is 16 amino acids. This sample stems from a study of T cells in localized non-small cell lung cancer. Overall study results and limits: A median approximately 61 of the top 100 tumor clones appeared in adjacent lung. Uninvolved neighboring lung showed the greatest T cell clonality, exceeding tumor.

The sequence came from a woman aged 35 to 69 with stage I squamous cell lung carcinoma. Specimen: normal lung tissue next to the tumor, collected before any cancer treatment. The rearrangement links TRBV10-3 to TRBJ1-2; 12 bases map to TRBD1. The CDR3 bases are TGTGCCATCAGTGAGTCGGGACAGGGGGCTGGCTATGGCTACACCTTC. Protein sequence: CAISESGQGAGYGYTF.